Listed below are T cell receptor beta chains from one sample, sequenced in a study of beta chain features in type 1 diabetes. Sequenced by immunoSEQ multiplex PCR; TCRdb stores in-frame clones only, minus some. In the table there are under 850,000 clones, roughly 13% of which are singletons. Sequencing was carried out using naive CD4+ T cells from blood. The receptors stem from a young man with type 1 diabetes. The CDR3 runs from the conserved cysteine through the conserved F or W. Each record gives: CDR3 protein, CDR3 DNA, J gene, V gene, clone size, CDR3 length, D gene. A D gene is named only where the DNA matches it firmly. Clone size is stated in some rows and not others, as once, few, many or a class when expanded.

CASSAGTGISSHEQYF | TGTGCCAGCAGCGCCGGGACAGGGATCTCTTCCCACGAGCAGTACTTC | TRBJ2-7 | TRBV6-6 | . | 16 | TRBD1
CASSWTGGNGYTF | TGTGCCAGCAGCTGGACAGGGGGCAATGGCTACACCTTC | TRBJ1-2 | TRBV28 | few | 13 | TRBD1
CASSAQGLSNEKLFF | TGTGCCAGCAGTGCCCAGGGGCTAAGTAATGAAAAACTGTTTTTT | TRBJ1-4 | TRBV6-4 | . | 15 | .
CASSVTPPNTEAFF | TGTGCCAGCAGTGTGACACCTCCGAACACTGAAGCTTTCTTT | TRBJ1-1 | TRBV6-6 | . | 14 | .
CAISDLGPNEKLFF | TGTGCCATCAGTGATTTGGGACCTAATGAAAAACTGTTTTTT | TRBJ1-4 | TRBV10-3 | . | 14 | .
CASSRASGASTDTQYF | TGTGCCAGTAGTAGGGCTAGCGGGGCTAGCACAGATACGCAGTATTTT | TRBJ2-3 | TRBV19 | . | 16 | TRBD2
CASSPNQPQHF | TGTGCCAGCAGTCCTAATCAGCCCCAGCATTTT | TRBJ1-5 | TRBV28 | . | 11 | .
CAWSPAGTGYGYTF | TGTGCCTGGAGCCCTGCGGGGACAGGGTATGGCTACACCTTC | TRBJ1-2 | TRBV30 | . | 14 | TRBD1
CASNIGGSGPETQYF | TGCGCCAGCAACATAGGTGGTAGCGGGCCCGAGACCCAGTACTTC | TRBJ2-5 | TRBV5-1 | few | 15 | TRBD2
CASTSGGGSTDTQYF | TGTGCCAGCACCAGCGGTGGGGGTAGCACAGATACGCAGTATTTT | TRBJ2-3 | TRBV2 | . | 15 | .
CASSVSDRAYSPLHF | TGTGCCAGCAGCGTTTCCGACAGGGCATATTCACCCCTCCACTTT | TRBJ1-6 | TRBV9 | . | 15 | TRBD1
CAITTDRGAYNEQFF | TGTGCCATCACTACGGACAGGGGCGCCTACAATGAGCAGTTCTTC | TRBJ2-1 | TRBV10-3 | . | 15 | TRBD1
CAWSVGDRVWQPQHF | TGTGCCTGGAGTGTTGGGGACAGGGTGTGGCAGCCCCAGCATTTT | TRBJ1-5 | TRBV30 | . | 15 | TRBD1
CASSRGGGSYNEQFF | TGTGCCAGCAGTAGGGGAGGGGGCTCCTACAATGAGCAGTTCTTC | TRBJ2-1 | TRBV25-1 | . | 15 | .
CASSSMGSLDQPQHF | TGTGCCAGCAGCTCTATGGGAAGCCTCGATCAGCCCCAGCATTTT | TRBJ1-5 | TRBV7-9 | few | 15 | .
CASSLTTVGLWSPLHF | TGTGCCAGCAGCTTAACGACAGTGGGCCTATGGTCACCCCTCCACTTT | TRBJ1-6 | TRBV7-8 | . | 16 | .
CASSLSRGVYEQYF | TGCGCCAGCAGCTTGTCTCGGGGAGTCTACGAGCAGTACTTC | TRBJ2-7 | TRBV5-1 | . | 14 | .
CASSLGQPSFYGYTF | TGTGCCAGCAGCTTAGGACAGCCCTCATTCTATGGCTACACCTTC | TRBJ1-2 | TRBV11-1 | few | 15 | .
CAWSVRTNTEAFF | TGTGCCTGGAGTGTACGAACGAACACTGAAGCTTTCTTT | TRBJ1-1 | TRBV30 | . | 13 | .
CASSYSGGETSNQPQHF | TGTGCCAGCAGCTATTCAGGGGGCGAAACTAGCAATCAGCCCCAGCATTTT | TRBJ1-5 | TRBV7-9 | . | 17 | TRBD1
CAIKRQGSYGYTF | TGTGCCATCAAGAGACAGGGGAGCTATGGCTACACCTTC | TRBJ1-2 | TRBV10-3 | . | 13 | TRBD1
CSVERVYNEQFF | TGCAGCGTTGAACGTGTATACAATGAGCAGTTCTTC | TRBJ2-1 | TRBV29-1 | . | 12 | .